This TCR beta chain was sequenced for a study of synovial regulatory T cells in juvenile arthritis. General study results and limits: Compared with other blood Treg cells, inflammation-associated Treg cells had reduced TCR diversity.

Assay: immunoSEQ multiplex PCR; the TCRdb copy retains only in-frame clones and omits some. The repertoire table contains roughly 9,600 clones. CDR1 is GTSNPN, CDR2 SVGIG, per germline (reference sequence). The CDR3 runs 13 residues. DNA was not recorded. As concerns this clone: The antigen is undetermined.

The chain joins TRBV30 to TRBJ1-2. This clonotype originated in a donor aged 2-35 years with juvenile idiopathic arthritis. Sequencing used Treg cells from blood. Regarding subset: HLA-DR+ inflammation-associated blood Treg cells. The CDR3 sequence is CAWSGDRRAPSTF.